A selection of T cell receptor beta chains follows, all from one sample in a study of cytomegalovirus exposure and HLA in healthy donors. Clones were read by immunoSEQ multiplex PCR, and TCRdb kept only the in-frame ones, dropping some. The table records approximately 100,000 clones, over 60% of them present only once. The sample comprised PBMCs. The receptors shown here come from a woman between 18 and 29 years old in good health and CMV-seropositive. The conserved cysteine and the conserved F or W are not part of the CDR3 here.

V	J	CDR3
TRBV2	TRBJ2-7	ASSGTSRTYEQY
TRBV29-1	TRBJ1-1	SVARNTEAF
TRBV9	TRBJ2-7	ASSGGRDSYEQY
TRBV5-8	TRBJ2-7	ASSFGKFEQY
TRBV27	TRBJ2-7	ASRGLAGSYEQY
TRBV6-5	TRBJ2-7	ASSYGLAGGRY
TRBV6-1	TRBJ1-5	ASREIHREQPQH
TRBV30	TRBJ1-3	AWQGQIIPGNTIY
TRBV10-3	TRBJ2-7	AITLLAGAGEQY
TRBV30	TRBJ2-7	AWSVKKGTGAYEQY
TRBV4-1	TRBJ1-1	ASSQGNRGIRTEAF
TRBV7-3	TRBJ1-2	ASSLNRLGGNYYGYT
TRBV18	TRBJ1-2	ASSPGLAGGYT
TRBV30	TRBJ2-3	AWSVRRTSGSTDTQY
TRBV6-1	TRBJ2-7	ASSGEGGLYEQY
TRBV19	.	ASSIAPAPYEQY
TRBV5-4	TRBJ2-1	ASSLGVSGREGGEQF
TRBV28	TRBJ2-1	ASSLLDRGDYNEQF
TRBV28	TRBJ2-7	ASSIMLAGHEQY
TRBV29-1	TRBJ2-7	SVARDREPYEQY
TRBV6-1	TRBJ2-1	AISDRGYNEQF
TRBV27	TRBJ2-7	ASCLQLTYEQY
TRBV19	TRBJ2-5	ASSITSGRQETQY